These 27 T cell receptor beta chains share one sample of origin, sequenced in a study of cytomegalovirus exposure and HLA in healthy donors. The primer mix had 60 Vbeta and 13 Jbeta primers. Repertoires were generated with immunoSEQ multiplex PCR, while TCRdb's copy carries only in-frame clones and drops some. The sample lists 120,000 or so clones, around 74% occurring once. The specimen sequenced was PBMCs. The receptors were sampled from a man in his 60s in good health and CMV-seropositive.

This chain connects TRBV6-1 to TRBJ1-1; D is perhaps TRBD1 (5 bases). The CDR3 has 15 residues. The germline V gene has CDR1 MNHNS and CDR2 SASEGT. V was clipped by 0 bases and J by 5 bases, with 13 bases between them. The CDR3 spells CASSEARRGWTEAFF. The CDR3 bases are TGTGCCAGCAGTGAAGCGCGAAGGGGATGGACTGAAGCTTTCTTT.

The rearrangement uses TRBV9 and TRBJ1-1; possibly TRBD1 for D (6 bases). The ends were cut back, 3 bases at V and 11 bases at J, with 11 bases in the middle. The CDR3 totals 11 residues. Germline CDR1 reads SGDLS; CDR2 reads YYNGEE. CDR3 sequence (DNA): TGTGCCAGCAGCGGAACAGGGCCGGCTTTCTTT. Translated, it gives CASSGTGPAFF.

The rearrangement joins TRBV28 to TRBJ1-1; D might be TRBD1 (6 bases). The CDR3 runs 15 residues. The V gene's germline CDR1 is MDHEN and CDR2 SYDVKM. Trimming took 5 bases from V and 0 from J, leaving 13 bases between them. This CDR3 reads CASSPTGTLNTEAFF. CDR3 sequence (DNA): TGTGCCAGCAGTCCGACCGGGACACTGAACACTGAAGCTTTCTTT.

This clone came up a few times. This chain joins TRBV9 and TRBJ2-7, with 7 bases lining up with TRBD1. Per germline, CDR1 SGDLS and CDR2 YYNGEE. Trimming removed 4 bases from V and 6 bases from J; junction bases left unmatched: 13. The CDR3 spans 15 residues. In nucleotides, the CDR3 is TGTGCCAGCAGCCCCAATGTAGGGGGCGATTCCGAGCAGTACTTC. Protein sequence: CASSPNVGGDSEQYF.

The chain links TRBV6-4 to TRBJ2-3; a possible D gene is TRBD1 (6 bases). Germline V gene data show CDR1 as MRHNA and CDR2 as SNTAGT. This CDR3 comprises 16 residues. Trimming shortened V by 5 bases and J by 2 bases, and 17 bases separated the two germline ends. This CDR3 is CASSLQGGVPTDTQYF. The CDR3 nucleotides are TGTGCCAGCAGTTTACAGGGCGGAGTCCCCACAGATACGCAGTATTTT.

The rearrangement uses TRBV9 and TRBJ1-2, with a possible D match to TRBD1 (6 bases). The length of the CDR3 is 13 residues. CDR1 and CDR2 from the germline V gene are SGDLS and YYNGEE. Trimming stripped 0 bases from V and 4 bases from J, with 7 bases between. The CDR3, as DNA: TGTGCCAGCAGCGTAGAGGGGGTCTATGGCTACACCTTC. Protein product: CASSVEGVYGYTF. The complete variable domain, with remaining parts taken from reference TRBV9 and TRBJ1-2, reads DSGVTQTPKHLITATGQRVTLRCSPRSGDLSVYWYQQSLDQGLQFLIQYYNGEERAKGNILERFSAQQFPDLHSELNLSSLELGDSALYFCASSVEGVYGYTFGSGTRLTVV.

V usage is TRBV5-1 and J usage is TRBJ2-7; TRBD2 aligns across 8 bases. Germline trimming cut 4 bases from V and 5 bases from J; bases unmatched to any gene: 8. Germline lookup yields CDR1 SGHRS and CDR2 YFSETQ. This CDR3 region has 14 residues. CDR3 nucleotide sequence: TGCGCCAGCAGCGCCGGGGGGGGGTGGGACGAGCAGTACTTC. Its protein product is CASSAGGGWDEQYF.

The rearrangement uses TRBV10-3 and TRBJ1-1, with D possibly matching TRBD1 (5 bases). Germline-derived CDR1 and CDR2 are ENHRY and SYGVKD. Trimming removed 2 bases from V and 0 bases from J, with 10 bases in between. The CDR3 runs to 15 residues. CDR3 region: CAISEKADMNTEAFF. CDR3 nucleotide sequence: TGTGCCATCAGTGAGAAGGCGGACATGAACACTGAAGCTTTCTTT.

The DNA of the CDR3 is TGTGCCAGCAGCTCCCGGTTAGCGGGAGGCCGGGCCGGGGAGCTGTTTTTT. Protein product: CASSSRLAGGRAGELFF. The rearrangement uses TRBV11-2 and TRBJ2-2; TRBD2 matches 10 bases. Germline assignment: CDR1 SGHAT and CDR2 FQNNGV. The CDR3 is 17 amino acids. The V segment lost 4 bases and the J segment 6 bases; nucleotides outside the gene matches: 11.

This clone was observed a handful of times. This chain uses TRBV19 with TRBJ1-1, with no clear D. V lost 6 bases and J lost 0, with 8 bases in between. The CDR3 spans 13 residues. Germline V gives CDR1 LNHDA, CDR2 SQIVND (reference sequence). CDR3 protein: CASRVRVNTEAFF. As DNA, the CDR3 is TGTGCCAGTAGAGTGCGGGTGAACACTGAAGCTTTCTTT.

The genes are TRBV18 and TRBJ2-1; perhaps TRBD1 as D (5 bases). This CDR3 has 15 residues. Germline-derived CDR1 and CDR2 are KGHSH and LQKENI. Trimming cost V 3 bases and J 6 bases, with 15 bases left between them. The CDR3 bases are TGTGCCAGCTCACCCGGACAACACGGGCGCAATGAGCAGTTCTTC. Its protein product is CASSPGQHGRNEQFF.

The V gene is TRBV5-6, the J gene TRBJ2-1; 10 bases are shared with TRBD1. The germline V gene encodes CDR1 SGHDT and CDR2 YYEEEE. With V trimmed by 4 bases and J by 4 bases, 8 bases remained unmatched. The CDR3 runs to 16 residues. The CDR3 DNA sequence: TGTGCCAGCAGCCGCGCCCGGGACAGGGGTTACAATGAGCAGTTCTTC. It yields the protein CASSRARDRGYNEQFF.

This rearrangement joins TRBV5-1 to TRBJ1-4, with 8 bases lining up with TRBD1. Germline V gene lookup returns CDR1 SGHRS and CDR2 YFSETQ. The CDR3 consists of 15 residues. Trimming removed 1 base from V and 8 bases from J; junction bases left unmatched: 7. The CDR3 region has the DNA TGCGCCAGCAGCTTGCAGGGGGCAGAAATAGAAAAACTGTTTTTT. This encodes CASSLQGAEIEKLFF.

This chain joins TRBV7-3 and TRBJ1-3; D remains ambiguous. V was shortened by 4 bases and J by 0 bases, with 10 bases between the two germline ends. The V gene's germline CDR1 is SGHTA and CDR2 FQGTGA. The CDR3 sequence is 15 residues long. CDR3 DNA sequence: TGTGCCAGCAGCTCAACCGGAGACTCTGGAAACACCATATATTTT. Encoded protein: CASSSTGDSGNTIYF.

This clone was seen only a few times. The CDR3 coding sequence is TGTGCCAGCAACGCAGGGAACGCCCGGGAGACCCAGTACTTC. Encoded protein: CASNAGNARETQYF. The chain links TRBV6-6 to TRBJ2-5, with TRBD1 as a possible D gene (5 bases). V lost 7 bases and J 5 bases, leaving 17 bases between the germline ends. This CDR3 comprises 14 residues. Germline CDR1 and CDR2: MNHNY and SVGAGI (reference sequence).

The genes are TRBV29-1 and TRBJ1-2, with 12 bases lining up with TRBD1. From germline, CDR1 is SQVTM and CDR2 ANQGSEA. Trimming cost V 6 bases and J 8 bases; bases outside gene matches: 7. This CDR3 contains 13 residues. This CDR3 reads CSVSRDRGQGYTF. The CDR3 nucleotides are TGCAGCGTCTCCCGGGACAGGGGGCAAGGCTACACCTTC.

V is TRBV6-5 and J is TRBJ1-1; no clear D. This CDR3 spans 14 amino acids. V gave up 4 bases and J gave up 1 base, with 10 bases separating them. From germline, CDR1 is MNHEY and CDR2 SVGAGI. The DNA for the CDR3 is TGTGCCAGCAGTTCCCCCGGGTGGAACACTGAAGCTTTCTTT. Amino acids: CASSSPGWNTEAFF.

The CDR3 region has the DNA TGTGCCACCAGCAGAGATATAACAGATACGCAGTATTTT. This encodes CATSRDITDTQYF. V and J are TRBV15 and TRBJ2-3, with unresolved D. Deletions cut 0 bases from V and 3 bases from J, with 4 bases between. Germline lookup yields CDR1 LNHNV and CDR2 YYDKDF (reference sequence). CDR3 size: 13 residues.

The chain has TRBV28 and TRBJ2-4; D perhaps matches TRBD2 (5 bases). This CDR3 is 16 amino acids long. Germline lookup yields CDR1 MDHEN and CDR2 SYDVKM. V was clipped by 3 bases and J by 0 bases, with 12 bases between them. The CDR3 sequence is CASSFRGEIAKNIQYF. The CDR3 nucleotides are TGTGCCAGCAGTTTTCGGGGTGAGATAGCCAAAAACATTCAGTACTTC. Full variable domain (outside the CDR3, taken from reference TRBV28 and TRBJ2-4): DVKVTQSSRYLVKRTGEKVFLECVQDMDHENMFWYRQDPGLGLRLIYFSYDVKMKEKGDIPEGYSVSREKKERFSLILESASTNQTSMYLCASSFRGEIAKNIQYFGAGTRLSVL.

CDR3 bases: TGTGCCAGCAGTGGACAGGGGAAGCATGAAAAACTGTTTTTT. Its protein is CASSGQGKHEKLFF. The rearrangement links TRBV2 to TRBJ1-4, with 8 bases aligning to TRBD1. Unmatched junction bases numbered 4, after V lost 4 bases and J lost 6 bases. Per germline, CDR1 SNHLY and CDR2 FYNNEI. The CDR3 is 14 amino acids.

This clone was seen a few times. The V gene is TRBV5-1, the J gene TRBJ1-1; 8 bases agree with TRBD1. CDR3 size: 15 residues. J gave up 7 bases and V 0 bases, and 8 bases lay outside the gene matches. CDR1 and CDR2 (germline): SGHRS, YFSETQ. The CDR3 region is CASSLVRPGQDEAFF. The CDR3 region has the DNA TGCGCCAGCAGCTTGGTAAGGCCGGGACAGGATGAAGCTTTCTTT.

The chain joins TRBV30 to TRBJ2-2, with TRBD1 identical over 7 bases. The V gene end was trimmed by 0 bases and the J gene end by 8 bases; junction bases not matched to a gene: 6. Germline V gene lookup returns CDR1 GTSNPN and CDR2 SVGIG (reference sequence). This CDR3 region has 14 residues. CDR3 residues: CAWSVKGARGELFF. As DNA, the CDR3 is TGTGCCTGGAGTGTTAAGGGGGCAAGGGGGGAGCTGTTTTTT. Filled out from reference TRBV30 and TRBJ2-2, the complete variable domain reads SQTIHQWPATLVQPVGSPLSLECTVEGTSNPNLYWYRQAAGRGLQLLFYSVGIGQISSEVPQNLSASRPQDRQFILSSKKLLLSDSGFYLCAWSVKGARGELFFGEGSRLTVL.

The gene calls are TRBV6-1 and TRBJ2-5, with D perhaps TRBD1 (6 bases). The CDR3 has 13 amino acids. Germline V lookup: CDR1 MNHNS, CDR2 SASEGT. Trimming removed 3 bases from V and 7 bases from J, with 12 bases in between. The CDR3 region has the DNA TGTGCCAGCAGTGAGGGACAAGACGGGACCCAGTACTTC. It translates to CASSEGQDGTQYF.

This clone occurred once. This sequence joins TRBV5-1 and TRBJ2-2; tentative D call: TRBD1 (5 bases). Trimming took 4 bases from V and 1 from J, leaving 11 bases between them. CDR1 SGHRS and CDR2 YFSETQ come from the germline V gene. CDR3 size: 15 residues. The CDR3 reads CASSASGKNTGELFF. Here the CDR3 DNA reads TGCGCCAGCAGCGCTTCAGGGAAGAACACCGGGGAGCTGTTTTTT.

This clone occurred a few times. The CDR3 reads CASSPYRDRGGLRGYTF. For the CDR3, the DNA is TGCGCCAGCAGCCCCTATCGGGACAGGGGAGGGCTTCGTGGCTACACCTTC. The chain uses TRBV5-1 and TRBJ1-2; 10 bases are shared with TRBD1. Germline lookup yields CDR1 SGHRS and CDR2 YFSETQ. The CDR3 has 17 residues. With V trimmed by 4 bases and J by 7 bases, 16 bases remained unmatched.

This clone appeared a few times. The limits of the CDR3 on the DNA are not certain, so only TCRdb's listed CDR3 is given. This rearrangement joins TRBV5-1 to TRBJ2-6; the D call of TRBD1 is as the table states it, not checked on the DNA. The CDR3 contains 16 residues when both ends are counted. From germline, CDR1 is SGHRS and CDR2 YFSETQ. The CDR3 sequence is CASSLTGVPGANVLTF.

The chain recombines TRBV19 with TRBJ1-5; TRBD1 matches at 7 bases. CDR3 length: 15 amino acids. V lost 3 bases and J lost 4; bases outside the gene matches: 6. Germline values: CDR1 LNHDA, CDR2 SQIVND (reference sequence). The CDR3 loop reads CASSIRGQLNQPQHF. The DNA of the CDR3 is TGTGCCAGTAGTATTAGGGGACAGCTTAATCAGCCCCAGCATTTT.